This T cell receptor beta chain was retrieved from a study of blood T cell repertoires in COVID-19. Across the whole study: The samples span acute and convalescent COVID-19 from the United States, Italy and Spain. Sources were T cells, B-cell-depleted T cells, or PBMCs; the material itself was cDNA or gDNA.

Authors' methods: Quantification of nucleated cells was approximated via reference gene primer amplification. Data came from immunoSEQ multiplex PCR; TCRdb stores just in-frame clones and leaves some out. The D gene and trimming were derived from the DNA, and the V and J assignments and clone size from that table. Among under 200,000 clones listed, roughly 93% were seen once. Germline-derived CDR1 and CDR2 are SNHLY and FYNNEI. CDR3 length: 15 amino acids. Germline trimming cut 4 bases from V and 9 bases from J; bases unmatched to any gene: 8. Sequencing was done on a sample of peripheral blood. V usage is TRBV2 and J usage is TRBJ1-5, with 11 nucleotides matching TRBD1. The sequence came from a man aged 18 to 35 with acute or convalescent COVID-19. CDR3 in amino acids: CASSVGQGAIRPQHF. The DNA for the CDR3 is TGTGCCAGCAGTGTAGGACAGGGGGCAATCCGGCCCCAGCATTTT.